This TCR beta chain was identified in a study of blood T cell repertoires in COVID-19. Study-wide background: Whether acute or convalescent, the COVID-19 samples came from the United States, Italy and Spain.

The data were produced by immunoSEQ multiplex PCR, yet TCRdb's version contains in-frame clones alone and is incomplete. The table has approximately 230,000 clones, approximately 90% seen once; the top ten hold less than 20%. Cohort allocation depended upon clinical history that participants reported. CDR1 is SNHLY, CDR2 FYNNEI, per germline. Trimming left V 7 bases short and J 5 bases short, with 14 bases between. This CDR3 spans 13 amino acids. The J gene is TRBJ1-1, the V gene TRBV2; D might be TRBD1 (5 bases). The specimen sequenced was PBMCs or T cells enriched from blood (not recorded which). This TCR came from a man aged 18 to 29 who had recovered from COVID-19. The CDR3 bases are TGTGCCAGCACCCGCGGGGAGGGGACTGAAGCTTTCTTT. Amino acid sequence: CASTRGEGTEAFF.